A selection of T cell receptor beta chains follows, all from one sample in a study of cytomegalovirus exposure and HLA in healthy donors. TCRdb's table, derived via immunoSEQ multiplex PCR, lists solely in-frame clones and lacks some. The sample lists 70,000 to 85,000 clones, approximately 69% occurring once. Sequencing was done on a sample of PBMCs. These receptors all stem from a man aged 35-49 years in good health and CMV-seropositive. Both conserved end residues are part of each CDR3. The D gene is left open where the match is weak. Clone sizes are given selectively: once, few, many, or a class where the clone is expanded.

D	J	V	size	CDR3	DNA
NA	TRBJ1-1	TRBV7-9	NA	CASSAGEAFF	TGTGCCAGCAGCGCGGGGGAAGCTTTCTTT
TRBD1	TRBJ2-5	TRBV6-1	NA	CASSESGTDVQETQYF	TGTGCCAGCAGTGAAAGTGGGACAGACGTACAAGAGACCCAGTACTTC
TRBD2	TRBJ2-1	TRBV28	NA	CASSLYAGGSYNEQFF	TGTGCCAGCAGTTTATACGCGGGGGGCTCCTACAATGAGCAGTTCTTC
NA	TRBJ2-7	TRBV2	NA	CASRGQTSYEQYF	TGTGCCAGCAGAGGACAGACTAGCTACGAGCAGTACTTC
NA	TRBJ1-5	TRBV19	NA	CASTRTLTTGLDQPQHF	TGTGCCAGTACTCGAACCCTTACTACAGGGCTGGACCAGCCCCAGCATTTT
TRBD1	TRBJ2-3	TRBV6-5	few	CASKERTGFADTQYF	TGTGCCAGCAAGGAGAGGACAGGGTTTGCAGATACGCAGTATTTT
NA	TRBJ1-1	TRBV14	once	CASSQDRGFRNTEAFF	TGTGCCAGCAGCCAAGATCGAGGGTTTAGGAACACTGAAGCTTTCTTT
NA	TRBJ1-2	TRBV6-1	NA	CASSEWSGVPYGYTF	TGTGCCAGCAGTGAATGGTCAGGGGTCCCATATGGCTACACCTTC
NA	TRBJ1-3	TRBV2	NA	CASSTGTSGNTIYF	TGTGCCAGCAGTACAGGGACCTCTGGAAACACCATATATTTT
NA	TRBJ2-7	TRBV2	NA	CASREYEQYF	TGTGCCAGCAGGGAGTACGAGCAGTACTTC
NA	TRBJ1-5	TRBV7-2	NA	CASSLGAASNQPQHF	TGTGCCAGCAGCTTAGGCGCTGCTAGCAATCAGCCCCAGCATTTT
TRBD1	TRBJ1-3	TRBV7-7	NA	CASSQGQGNTIYF	TGTGCCAGCAGCCAGGGACAGGGAAACACCATATATTTT
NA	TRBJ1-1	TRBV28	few	CASSLTGWAFF	TGTGCCAGCAGTTTAACAGGTTGGGCTTTCTTT
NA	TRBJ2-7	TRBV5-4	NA	CASSGTDYEQYF	TGTGCCAGCAGCGGGACTGATTACGAGCAGTACTTC
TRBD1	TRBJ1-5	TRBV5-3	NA	CARSWGTGSQPQHF	TGTGCCAGAAGCTGGGGGACAGGGAGTCAGCCCCAGCATTTT
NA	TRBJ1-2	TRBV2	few	CASSPTGFYGYTF	TGTGCCAGCAGCCCGACAGGATTCTATGGCTACACCTTC
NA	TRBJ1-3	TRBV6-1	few	CATYMTGSGNTIYF	TGTGCCACCTATATGACAGGCTCTGGAAACACCATATATTTT
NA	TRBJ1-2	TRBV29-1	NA	CSVQGLIDGYTF	TGCAGCGTACAGGGTTTAATTGATGGCTACACCTTC
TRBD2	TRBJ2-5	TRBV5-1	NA	CASSLGTSGAKTQYF	TGCGCCAGCAGCCTCGGGACTAGCGGGGCCAAGACCCAGTACTTC
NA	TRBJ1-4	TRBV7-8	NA	CASSPRVDRAEKLFF	TGTGCCAGCAGCCCCAGGGTGGATAGGGCTGAAAAACTGTTTTTT
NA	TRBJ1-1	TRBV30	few	CAWSVQGPTEAFF	TGTGCCTGGAGTGTACAGGGACCCACTGAAGCTTTCTTT
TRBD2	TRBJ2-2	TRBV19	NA	CASSNLGLAGELFF	TGTGCCAGTAGTAACCTCGGACTAGCGGGGGAGCTGTTTTTT
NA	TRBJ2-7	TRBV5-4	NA	CASSLGGTGTGAYEQYF	TGTGCCAGCAGCTTGGGGGGAACCGGGACGGGAGCCTACGAGCAGTACTTC
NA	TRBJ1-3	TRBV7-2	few	CASSLGGVGNTIYF	TGTGCCAGCAGCCTAGGGGGGGTCGGAAACACCATATATTTT
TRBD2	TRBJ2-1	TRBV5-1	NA	CASSLRGTSGDNEQFF	TGCGCCAGCAGCCTTAGGGGGACTAGCGGGGACAATGAGCAGTTCTTC
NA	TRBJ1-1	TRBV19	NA	CASSREAEAFF	TGTGCCAGTAGCAGGGAAGCTGAAGCTTTCTTT
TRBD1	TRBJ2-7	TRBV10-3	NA	CAIMGQGEVEQYF	TGTGCCATCATGGGACAGGGGGAGGTCGAGCAGTACTTC
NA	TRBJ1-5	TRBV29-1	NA	CSVTTGFGNQPQHF	TGCAGCGTTACCACAGGGTTCGGCAATCAGCCCCAGCATTTT
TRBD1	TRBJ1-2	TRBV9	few	CASSAGQGAGYGYTF	TGTGCCAGCAGCGCCGGGCAGGGGGCGGGCTATGGCTACACCTTC
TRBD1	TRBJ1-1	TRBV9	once	CASSLGTGNTEAFF	TGTGCCAGCAGCCTTGGGACAGGGAACACTGAAGCTTTCTTT
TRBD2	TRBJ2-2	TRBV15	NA	CATSRVGGATGELFF	TGTGCCACCAGCAGAGTCGGGGGGGCCACCGGGGAGCTGTTTTTT
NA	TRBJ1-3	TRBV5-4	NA	CASSYSLGLIQDTIYF	TGTGCCAGCAGCTACTCTCTCGGACTTATCCAAGACACCATATATTTT
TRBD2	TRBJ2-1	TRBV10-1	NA	CASSGTSGSIDEQFF	TGCGCCAGCAGTGGGACTAGCGGGAGCATCGATGAGCAGTTCTTC
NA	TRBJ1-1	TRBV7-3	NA	CASSLSGDRYTEAFF	TGTGCCAGCAGCTTATCCGGGGATAGGTACACTGAAGCTTTCTTT
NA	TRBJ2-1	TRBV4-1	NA	CASTPRGGGYNEQFF	TGCGCCAGCACCCCCAGGGGCGGGGGATACAATGAGCAGTTCTTC
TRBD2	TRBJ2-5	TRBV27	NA	CASSELAGGRQETQYF	TGTGCCAGCAGTGAACTAGCGGGAGGTCGGCAAGAGACCCAGTACTTC
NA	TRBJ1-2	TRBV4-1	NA	CASSPSGGEGDYGYTF	TGCGCCAGCAGCCCCAGTGGGGGGGAGGGAGACTATGGCTACACCTTC
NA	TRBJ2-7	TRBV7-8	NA	CASSLEAFTYEQYF	TGTGCCAGCAGCTTAGAAGCGTTCACCTACGAGCAGTACTTC
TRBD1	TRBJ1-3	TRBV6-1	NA	CASSRTGGSGNTIYF	TGTGCCAGCAGTCGTACAGGGGGCTCTGGAAACACCATATATTTT
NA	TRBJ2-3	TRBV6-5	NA	CASSLTGADTQYF	TGTGCCAGCAGTCTAACGGGGGCAGATACGCAGTATTTT
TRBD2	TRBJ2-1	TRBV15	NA	CATSRDSLAGGEQFF	TGTGCCACCAGCAGAGATAGTCTAGCGGGGGGGGAGCAGTTCTTC
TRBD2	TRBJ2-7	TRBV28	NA	CASSETSGGLSYEQYF	TGTGCCAGCAGCGAGACTAGCGGGGGGCTATCCTACGAGCAGTACTTC
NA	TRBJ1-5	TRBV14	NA	CASSQGQGRQPQHF	TGTGCCAGCAGCCAAGGGCAGGGTCGGCAGCCCCAGCATTTT
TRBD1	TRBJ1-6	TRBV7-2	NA	CASSPGTALGSPLHF	TGTGCCAGCAGCCCTGGGACAGCCCTAGGTTCACCCCTCCACTTT
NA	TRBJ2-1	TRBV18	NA	CASSPPPSGYNEQFF	TGTGCCAGCTCACCCCCGCCGAGCGGATACAATGAGCAGTTCTTC
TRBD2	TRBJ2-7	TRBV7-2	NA	CASSSSGVLAGYYEQYF	TGTGCCAGCAGCTCGTCGGGAGTGCTAGCGGGTTACTACGAGCAGTACTTC
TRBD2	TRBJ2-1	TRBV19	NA	CASSKWEGGRGNEQFF	TGTGCCAGTAGTAAGTGGGAAGGCGGGAGAGGAAATGAGCAGTTCTTC
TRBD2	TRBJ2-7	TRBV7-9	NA	CASSPIPGTSGSYEQYF	TGTGCCAGCAGCCCGATACCCGGGACTAGCGGGAGTTACGAGCAGTACTTC
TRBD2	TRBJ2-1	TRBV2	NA	CASSDTSGSYNEQFF	TGTGCCAGCAGTGACACTAGCGGGAGTTACAATGAGCAGTTCTTC
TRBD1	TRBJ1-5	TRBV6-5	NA	CASRETGNQPQHF	TGTGCCAGCAGAGAGACAGGGAATCAGCCCCAGCATTTT
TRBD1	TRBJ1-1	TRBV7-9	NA	CASSSRTGGNTEAFF	TGTGCCAGCAGCTCACGGACAGGCGGCAACACTGAAGCTTTCTTT
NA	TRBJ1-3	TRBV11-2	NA	CASSLEGLPGNTIYF	TGTGCCAGCAGCTTAGAGGGACTGCCGGGAAACACCATATATTTT
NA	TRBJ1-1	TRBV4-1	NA	CASSQSQGREAFF	TGCGCCAGCAGCCAATCCCAGGGTCGTGAAGCTTTCTTT
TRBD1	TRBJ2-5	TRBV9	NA	CASSRGQSQETQYF	TGTGCCAGCAGCAGGGGACAGTCACAAGAGACCCAGTACTTC